This TCR beta chain appears in the sequencing data of a study of blood T cell repertoires in COVID-19. Germline CDR1 is MGHRA and CDR2 is YSYEKL. The CDR3 loop spans 15 amino acids. Trimming stripped 1 base from V and 3 bases from J, with 9 bases between. Residents of 24 US areas, aged roughly 18 to 95 years, made up the participants. Original processing notes: Counts of nucleated cells, estimated from reference gene primer amplification, were obtained. Here immunoSEQ multiplex PCR was the method, and the copy in TCRdb shows in-frame clones only, minus some. D and trimming were read from the DNA, whereas the V and J calls and clone size are those reported in that table. This sample has 250,000 or so clones, with 88% found just once.

V and J are TRBV4-1 and TRBJ2-2; TRBD1 is a possible D gene (6 bases). The receptor was derived from a middle-aged woman who had been exposed to COVID-19. The material sequenced was PBMCs or T cells enriched from blood (not recorded which). This CDR3 reads CASSQVEGDTGELFF. The CDR3 DNA reads TGCGCCAGCAGCCAAGTAGAGGGGGACACCGGGGAGCTGTTTTTT.